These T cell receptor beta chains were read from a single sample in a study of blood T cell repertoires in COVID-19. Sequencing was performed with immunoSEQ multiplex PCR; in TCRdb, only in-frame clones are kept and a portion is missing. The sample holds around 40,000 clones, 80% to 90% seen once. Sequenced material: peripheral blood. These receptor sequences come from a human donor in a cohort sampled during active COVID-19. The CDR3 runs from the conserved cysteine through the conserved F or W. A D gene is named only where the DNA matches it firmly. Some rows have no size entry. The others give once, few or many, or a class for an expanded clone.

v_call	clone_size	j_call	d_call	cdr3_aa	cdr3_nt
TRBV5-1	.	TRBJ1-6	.	CASSWDRGNNSPLHF	TGCGCCAGCAGCTGGGACCGGGGGAATAATTCACCCCTCCACTTT
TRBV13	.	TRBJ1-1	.	CASTSRRQQNTEAFF	TGTGCCAGCACTTCTCGGCGACAGCAGAACACTGAAGCTTTCTTT
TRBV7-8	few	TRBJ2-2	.	CASSRQAGNTGELFF	TGTGCCAGCAGCCGGCAGGCAGGGAACACCGGGGAGCTGTTTTTT
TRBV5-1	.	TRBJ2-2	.	CASSLAAWGTEYTGELFF	TGCGCCAGCAGCTTGGCGGCGTGGGGCACAGAATACACCGGGGAGCTGTTTTTT
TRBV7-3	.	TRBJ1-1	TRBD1	CASSTTGETEAFF	TGTGCCAGCAGCACGACAGGGGAAACTGAAGCTTTCTTT
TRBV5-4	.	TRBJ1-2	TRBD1	CASSPGQGPGGTF	TGTGCCAGCAGCCCTGGACAGGGGCCCGGGGGCACCTTC
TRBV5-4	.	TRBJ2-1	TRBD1	CASSPQGGVYNEQFF	TGTGCCAGCAGCCCCCAAGGGGGCGTCTACAATGAGCAGTTCTTC
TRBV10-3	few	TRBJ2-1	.	CAISEVSYNEQFF	TGTGCCATCAGTGAGGTCAGCTACAATGAGCAGTTCTTC
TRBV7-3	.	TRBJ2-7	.	CASRHIPVYEQYF	TGTGCCAGCAGGCACATACCTGTATACGAGCAGTACTTC
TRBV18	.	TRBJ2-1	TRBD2	CASSPPGAGSNEQFF	TGTGCCAGCTCACCACCGGGAGCGGGGTCAAATGAGCAGTTCTTC
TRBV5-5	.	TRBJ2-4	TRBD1	CASSPSTGPPTNIQYF	TGTGCCAGCAGCCCTTCGACAGGGCCCCCGACAAACATTCAGTACTTC
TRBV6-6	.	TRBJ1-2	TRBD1	CASSYSKQGASYGYTF	TGTGCCAGCAGTTACTCGAAACAGGGGGCCTCCTATGGCTACACCTTC
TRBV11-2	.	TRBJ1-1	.	CASSLLNTEAFF	TGTGCCAGCAGCTTACTAAACACTGAAGCTTTCTTT
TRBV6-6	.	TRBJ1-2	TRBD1	CASTAHQGTGLSGYTF	TGTGCCAGCACCGCTCACCAAGGGACAGGGCTAAGCGGCTACACCTTC
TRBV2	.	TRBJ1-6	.	CASMGQEPSPLHF	TGTGCCAGCATGGGGCAGGAACCATCACCCCTCCACTTT
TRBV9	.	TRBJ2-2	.	CASSVASQGGGELFF	TGTGCCAGCAGCGTAGCTTCCCAGGGCGGCGGGGAGCTGTTTTTT
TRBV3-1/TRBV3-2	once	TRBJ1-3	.	CASSRGNSGNTIYF	TGTGCCAGCAGTCGCGGGAACTCTGGAAACACCATATATTTT
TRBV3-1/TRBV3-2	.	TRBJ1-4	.	CASSPPLGQGGKLFF	TGTGCCAGCAGCCCCCCCTTGGGGCAGGGCGGAAAACTGTTTTTT
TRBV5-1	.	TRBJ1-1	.	CASSLGDVATGSRAFF	TGCGCCAGCAGCTTGGGAGATGTGGCGACAGGAAGTCGGGCTTTCTTT
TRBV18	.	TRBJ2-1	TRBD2	CASFFGGAHNEQFF	TGTGCCAGCTTCTTCGGGGGGGCCCACAATGAGCAGTTCTTC
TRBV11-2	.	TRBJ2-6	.	CASSFNGANVLTF	TGTGCCAGCAGCTTCAATGGGGCCAACGTCCTGACTTTC
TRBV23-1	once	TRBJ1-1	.	CASSRTHPEGEAFF	TGCGCCAGCAGTCGGACCCACCCGGAGGGTGAAGCTTTCTTT
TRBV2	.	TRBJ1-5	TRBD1	CASSTGQGNQPQHF	TGTGCCAGCAGTACGGGACAGGGGAATCAGCCCCAGCATTTT
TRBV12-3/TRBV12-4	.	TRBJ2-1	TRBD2	CASSGGASNEQFF	TGTGCCAGCAGCGGGGGGGCGAGTAATGAGCAGTTCTTC
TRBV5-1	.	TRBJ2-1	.	CASSLDRPDNEQFF	TGCGCCAGCAGCTTGGACAGGCCTGACAATGAGCAGTTCTTC
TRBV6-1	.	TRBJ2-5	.	CASSESRRDQETQYF	TGTGCCAGCAGTGAAAGTAGGAGGGACCAAGAGACCCAGTACTTC
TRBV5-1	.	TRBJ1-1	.	CASRRQAVTNTEAFF	TGCGCCAGCAGGCGACAGGCGGTTACGAACACTGAAGCTTTCTTT
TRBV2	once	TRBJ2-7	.	CASNREAESSYEQYF	TGTGCCAGCAATAGGGAAGCGGAGAGCTCCTACGAGCAGTACTTC
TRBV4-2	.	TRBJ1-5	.	CASSQKTGPIFNQPQHF	TGTGCCAGCAGCCAAAAGACAGGCCCGATTTTCAATCAGCCCCAGCATTTT
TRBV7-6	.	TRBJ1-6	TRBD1	CASSLVARGQNSPLHF	TGTGCCAGCAGCTTAGTTGCCAGGGGACAGAATTCACCCCTCCACTTT
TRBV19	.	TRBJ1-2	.	CASSIRYRVYGYTF	TGTGCCAGTAGTATCCGGTACAGGGTCTATGGCTACACCTTC
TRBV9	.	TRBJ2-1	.	CASSDRGGPYNEQFF	TGTGCCAGCAGCGACAGGGGGGGGCCTTACAATGAGCAGTTCTTC
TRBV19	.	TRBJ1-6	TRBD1	CASSIGTAAALHF	TGTGCCAGTAGTATCGGGACAGCAGCGGCCCTCCACTTT
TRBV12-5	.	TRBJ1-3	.	CASALSGNTIYF	TGTGCTAGTGCCCTATCTGGAAACACCATATATTTT
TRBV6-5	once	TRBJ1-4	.	CASRGDWEKLFF	TGTGCCAGCCGGGGGGATTGGGAAAAACTGTTTTTT
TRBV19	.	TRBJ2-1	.	CASSIAQDLYSYNEQFF	TGTGCCAGTAGTATAGCCCAGGACTTATACTCCTACAATGAGCAGTTCTTC
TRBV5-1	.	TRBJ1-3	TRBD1	CASSKGTAGNTIYF	TGCGCCAGCAGTAAAGGGACAGCTGGAAACACCATATATTTT
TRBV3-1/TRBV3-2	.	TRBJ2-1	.	CASSQEPGNEQFF	TGTGCCAGCAGCCAAGAGCCAGGTAATGAGCAGTTCTTC
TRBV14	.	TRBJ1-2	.	CASSQDPDIYGYTF	TGTGCCAGCAGCCAAGATCCGGACATATATGGCTACACCTTC
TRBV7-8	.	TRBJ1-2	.	CASSFNQGNGYTF	TGTGCCAGCAGCTTTAATCAGGGGAACGGCTACACCTTC
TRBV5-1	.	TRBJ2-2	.	CASSWGGADTGELFF	TGCGCCAGCAGCTGGGGCGGGGCGGACACCGGGGAGCTGTTTTTT
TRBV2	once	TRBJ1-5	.	CASTRRDNQPQHF	TGTGCCAGCACGAGACGGGACAATCAGCCCCAGCATTTT
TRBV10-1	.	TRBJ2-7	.	CASSAGGAHEQYF	TGCGCCAGCAGTGCGGGTGGGGCCCACGAGCAGTACTTC
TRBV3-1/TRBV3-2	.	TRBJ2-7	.	CASSQRGSNYEQYF	TGTGCCAGCAGCCAGCGCGGGTCAAACTACGAGCAGTACTTC
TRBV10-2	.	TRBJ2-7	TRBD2	CAGRSELAGILAYEQYF	TGCGCCGGGAGAAGTGAGCTAGCGGGGATATTAGCCTACGAGCAGTACTTC
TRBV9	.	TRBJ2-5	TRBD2	CASSQTGGRRETQYF	TGTGCCAGCAGCCAGACGGGGGGAAGGCGAGAGACCCAGTACTTC
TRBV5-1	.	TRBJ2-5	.	CASSLPGETQYF	TGCGCCAGCAGTCTGCCGGGAGAGACCCAGTACTTC
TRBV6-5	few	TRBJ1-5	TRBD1	CASSSTGTGIQPQHF	TGTGCCAGCAGCTCGACCGGGACAGGAATTCAGCCCCAGCATTTT
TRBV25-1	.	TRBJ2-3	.	CASSDYRDTDTQYF	TGTGCCAGCAGTGACTACAGGGACACAGATACGCAGTATTTT
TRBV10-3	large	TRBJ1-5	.	CAISTADSNQPQHF	TGTGCCATCTCAACCGCGGATAGCAATCAGCCCCAGCATTTT
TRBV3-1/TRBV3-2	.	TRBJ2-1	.	CASSQAGGGPYNEQFF	TGTGCCAGCAGCCAAGCGGGCGGGGGCCCCTACAATGAGCAGTTCTTC
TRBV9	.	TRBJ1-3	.	CASSALTAGSGNTIYF	TGTGCCAGCAGCGCATTGACAGCAGGCTCTGGAAACACCATATATTTT
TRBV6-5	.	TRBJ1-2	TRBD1	CASSSRDRVGYTF	TGTGCCAGCAGTTCCCGGGACAGGGTTGGCTACACCTTC
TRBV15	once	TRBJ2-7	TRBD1	CATSRQHGTGVGVSSYEQYF	TGTGCCACCAGCCGACAGCACGGGACAGGGGTGGGAGTGAGCTCCTACGAGCAGTACTTC
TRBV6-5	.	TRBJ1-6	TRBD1	CASRTGASNSPLHF	TGTGCCAGCAGGACAGGGGCGTCTAATTCACCCCTCCACTTT
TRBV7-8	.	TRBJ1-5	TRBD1	CASSPGQYNQPQHF	TGTGCCAGCAGCCCGGGACAGTACAATCAGCCCCAGCATTTT